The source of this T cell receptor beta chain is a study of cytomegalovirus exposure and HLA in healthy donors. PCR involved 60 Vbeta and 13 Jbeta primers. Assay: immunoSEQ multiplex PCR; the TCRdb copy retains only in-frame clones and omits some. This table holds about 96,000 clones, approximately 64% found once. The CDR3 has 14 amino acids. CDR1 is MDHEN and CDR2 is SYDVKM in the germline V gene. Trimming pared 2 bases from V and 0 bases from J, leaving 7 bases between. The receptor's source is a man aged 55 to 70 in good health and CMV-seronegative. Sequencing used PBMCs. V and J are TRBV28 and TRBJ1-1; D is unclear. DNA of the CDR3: TGTGCCAGCAGTTTAGTGACAATGAACACTGAAGCTTTCTTT. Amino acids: CASSLVTMNTEAFF. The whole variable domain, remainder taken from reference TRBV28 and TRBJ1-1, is DVKVTQSSRYLVKRTGEKVFLECVQDMDHENMFWYRQDPGLGLRLIYFSYDVKMKEKGDIPEGYSVSREKKERFSLILESASTNQTSMYLCASSLVTMNTEAFFGQGTRLTVV.